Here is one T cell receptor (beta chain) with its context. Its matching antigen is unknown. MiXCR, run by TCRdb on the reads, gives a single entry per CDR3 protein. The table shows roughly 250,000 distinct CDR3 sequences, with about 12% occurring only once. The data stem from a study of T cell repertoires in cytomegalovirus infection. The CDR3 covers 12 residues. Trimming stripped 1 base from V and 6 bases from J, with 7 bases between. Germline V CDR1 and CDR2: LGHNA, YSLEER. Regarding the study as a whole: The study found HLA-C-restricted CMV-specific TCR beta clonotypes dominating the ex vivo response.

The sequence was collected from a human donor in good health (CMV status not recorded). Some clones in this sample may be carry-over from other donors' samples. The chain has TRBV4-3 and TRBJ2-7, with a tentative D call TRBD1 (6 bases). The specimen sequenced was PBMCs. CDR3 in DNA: TGCGCCAGCAGCCAAGTAGGGGGCGAGCAGTACTTC. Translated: CASSQVGGEQYF.